A selection of T cell receptor beta chains follows, all from one sample in a study. TCRdb reprocessed the 5' RACE reads via MiXCR and lists one record per CDR3 protein. The sample lists tens of thousands of distinct CDR3 sequences; approximately 17% were seen once. Input material: naive CD4+ T cells sorted from blood. The receptors were sampled from a female donor with breast cancer. The CDR3 runs from the conserved cysteine through the conserved F or W. The D gene is left open where the match is weak. Some rows have no size entry. The others give once, few or many, or a class for an expanded clone.

j_call	d_call	clone_size	v_call	cdr3_aa	cdr3_nt
TRBJ1-1	TRBD1	many	TRBV29-1	CSVASNRGTLTFRRGEAFF	TGCAGCGTTGCAAGCAACAGGGGAACCCTTACCTTCCGACGGGGTGAAGCTTTCTTT
TRBJ1-2	TRBD1	few	TRBV20-1	CSASRQGASGYTF	TGCAGTGCTTCAAGACAGGGGGCTTCTGGCTACACCTTC
TRBJ2-2	.	medium-sized	TRBV5-1	CASSLVQSGELFF	TGCGCCAGCAGCTTGGTACAGTCCGGGGAGCTGTTTTTT
TRBJ1-4	TRBD1	few	TRBV7-6	CASSPQGGGEKLFF	TGTGCCAGCAGCCCACAGGGGGGAGGTGAAAAACTGTTTTTT
TRBJ2-5	.	many	TRBV6-6	CASSTTGGETQYF	TGTGCCAGCAGTACGACAGGAGGGGAGACCCAGTACTTC
TRBJ2-1	TRBD2	.	TRBV12-3/TRBV12-4	CASSLVRSGSYNEQFF	TGTGCCAGCAGTCTAGTCCGTAGCGGGTCCTACAATGAGCAGTTCTTC
TRBJ2-3	TRBD2	.	TRBV7-2	CASSVTPLAGVSTDTQYF	TGTGCCAGCAGCGTAACCCCACTAGCGGGAGTAAGCACAGATACGCAGTATTTT
TRBJ2-5	.	many	TRBV7-2	CASRGGGQETQYF	TGTGCCAGCAGGGGGGGAGGCCAAGAGACCCAGTACTTC
TRBJ2-1	TRBD2	few	TRBV18	CASSPRLAGVGEQFF	TGTGCCAGCTCACCCCGACTAGCGGGAGTAGGAGAGCAGTTCTTC
TRBJ2-7	TRBD1	.	TRBV10-3	CAIRTGHSYEQYF	TGTGCCATCAGGACAGGGCATTCCTACGAGCAGTACTTC
TRBJ1-2	TRBD1	many	TRBV12-3/TRBV12-4	CASSDRTGANYGYTF	TGTGCCAGCAGCGATCGGACAGGGGCTAACTATGGCTACACCTTC
TRBJ1-1	TRBD1	.	TRBV5-1	CASSWGQGTEAFF	TGCGCCAGCAGCTGGGGACAGGGGACTGAAGCTTTCTTT
TRBJ2-7	.	few	TRBV9	CASSPLTGDVTYEQYF	TGTGCCAGCAGCCCACTGACAGGAGATGTTACCTACGAGCAGTACTTC
TRBJ2-7	TRBD2	.	TRBV20-1	CSARDPGGYEQYF	TGCAGTGCTAGAGACCCCGGGGGGTACGAGCAGTACTTC
TRBJ2-7	.	.	TRBV11-2	CASNPRDGNYEQYF	TGTGCCAGCAATCCTAGGGACGGGAACTACGAGCAGTACTTC
TRBJ2-5	.	.	TRBV7-3	CASSSSGTEETQYF	TGTGCCAGCAGCTCAAGCGGCACTGAAGAGACCCAGTACTTC
TRBJ2-7	.	few	TRBV20-1	CSARVAGIAYEQYF	TGCAGTGCTAGAGTTGCGGGTATCGCCTACGAGCAGTACTTC
TRBJ2-7	.	.	TRBV11-2	CASRRRGGMPIEQYF	TGTGCCAGCAGACGAAGGGGAGGCATGCCGATCGAGCAGTACTTC
TRBJ2-1	.	few	TRBV20-1	CSASLGGSYNEQFF	TGCAGTGCTAGTTTGGGGGGTTCATACAATGAGCAGTTCTTC
TRBJ2-7	.	many	TRBV6-5	CASSAQRLATYEQYF	TGTGCCAGCAGTGCCCAGAGGCTAGCAACCTACGAGCAGTACTTC
TRBJ1-1	.	few	TRBV12-3/TRBV12-4	CASSLRVTEAFF	TGTGCCAGCAGTTTACGGGTTACTGAAGCTTTCTTT
TRBJ2-1	.	.	TRBV20-1	CSARVAYRTYNEQFF	TGCAGTGCTAGAGTCGCTTACCGCACCTACAATGAGCAGTTCTTC
TRBJ1-1	.	.	TRBV7-2	CASRTTGNTEAFF	TGTGCCAGCAGGACGACAGGGAACACTGAAGCTTTCTTT
TRBJ1-1	.	many	TRBV5-1	CARANTEAFF	TGCGCCAGGGCCAACACTGAAGCTTTCTTT
TRBJ2-5	.	.	TRBV7-3	CASSPAGAQETQYF	TGTGCCAGCAGCCCCGCGGGGGCTCAAGAGACCCAGTACTTC
TRBJ1-1	.	.	TRBV4-1	CASSQGGGGAETEAFF	TGCGCCAGCAGCCAGGGGGGAGGGGGAGCTGAGACTGAAGCCTTCTTT
TRBJ2-5	.	.	TRBV5-1	CASSSNQETQYF	TGCGCCAGCAGCTCAAACCAAGAGACCCAGTACTTC
TRBJ2-5	.	once	TRBV7-8	CASSWGGNQETQYF	TGTGCCAGCAGTTGGGGCGGGAACCAAGAGACCCAGTACTTC
TRBJ1-2	TRBD1	.	TRBV28	CASRTGGVYGYTF	TGTGCCAGCAGGACAGGGGGAGTCTATGGCTACACCTTC
TRBJ2-1	.	few	TRBV6-1	CASRFRDQDYEQFF	TGTGCCAGCAGATTCCGGGACCAGGACTATGAGCAGTTCTTC
TRBJ2-1	TRBD2	many	TRBV20-1	CSAREFGRAGNNEQFF	TGCAGTGCTAGAGAATTTGGGAGGGCCGGGAACAATGAGCAGTTCTTC
TRBJ2-3	TRBD2	few	TRBV11-3	CASSPSGGHTDTQYF	TGTGCCAGCAGCCCTAGCGGGGGCCACACAGATACGCAGTATTTT
TRBJ1-2	TRBD1	few	TRBV4-1	CASSQDGTVDNYGYTF	TGCGCCAGCAGCCAAGATGGGACAGTCGATAACTATGGCTACACCTTC
TRBJ1-4	.	few	TRBV29-1	CSVVVTEKLFF	TGCAGCGTTGTAGTGACAGAGAAACTGTTTTTT
TRBJ2-5	.	few	TRBV5-1	CASSLANRDGETQYF	TGCGCCAGCAGCTTGGCTAACAGGGACGGGGAGACCCAGTACTTC
TRBJ1-5	.	few	TRBV5-1	CASSLDSTSQPQHF	TGCGCCAGCAGCTTAGACAGCACGTCTCAGCCCCAGCATTTT
TRBJ2-1	TRBD2	few	TRBV6-2/TRBV6-3	CASSSWTSGGYNEQFF	TGTGCCAGCAGTTCGTGGACTAGCGGGGGTTACAATGAGCAGTTCTTC
TRBJ2-7	.	few	TRBV7-3	CASSLIGGEQYF	TGTGCCAGCAGCTTAATAGGGGGCGAGCAGTACTTC
TRBJ2-3	.	many	TRBV5-1	CASSYGPDTQYF	TGCGCCAGCAGCTATGGCCCAGATACGCAGTATTTT
TRBJ1-5	.	.	TRBV7-2	CASSFGDNQPQHF	TGTGCCAGCAGCTTCGGGGACAATCAGCCCCAGCATTTT